One and the same sample provided the 9 T cell receptor beta chains below, sequenced in a study of response to subunit inactivated influenza vaccine. In TCRdb, the RT-PCR reads were re-called with MiXCR into one record per CDR3 protein. Of about 620,000 distinct CDR3 sequences in the sample, around 11% were seen once. Source: PBMCs from blood, taken on the day of vaccination. The receptors were sampled from a man aged 50-59 years who received an inactivated influenza vaccine.

The CDR3 is CASTPGQSYEQYF. The CDR3 DNA follows: TGTGCCAGCACCCCAGGACAGTCCTACGAGCAGTACTTC. This chain joins TRBV28 and TRBJ2-7, with D tentatively TRBD1 (6 bases). Germline CDR1 reads MDHEN; CDR2 reads SYDVKM. Trimming cost V 7 bases and J 1 base, with 11 bases left between them. This CDR3 has 13 amino acids.

This clonotype appeared many times. This chain uses TRBV20-1 with TRBJ2-3; D is perhaps TRBD2 (6 bases). The germline V and J ends were trimmed by 7 bases and 2 bases, with 16 bases remaining between them. The CDR3 extends over 14 amino acids. Germline CDR1 reads DFQATT; CDR2 reads SNEGSKA (reference sequence). This CDR3 is CSVKIGGPTDTQYF. CDR3 nucleotides: TGCAGTGTTAAGATCGGGGGTCCCACAGATACGCAGTATTTT.

In this sample, this clonotype turned up many times. This chain links TRBV5-1 with TRBJ2-7; no clear D gene. V was cut by 4 bases and J by 9 bases, with 14 bases left in between. Germline lookup yields CDR1 SGHRS and CDR2 YFSETQ. This CDR3 is 12 amino acids long. CDR3 coding DNA: TGCGCCAGCAGCCTGGCCGGTATTGGGCAGTACTTC. It encodes CASSLAGIGQYF.

This clonotype has just a few counts. CDR3 amino acids: CASSLTQGVQPQHF. Here the CDR3 DNA reads TGCGCCAGCAGCTTGACACAGGGAGTTCAGCCCCAGCATTTT. This rearrangement joins TRBV5-1 to TRBJ1-5; D may be TRBD1 (6 bases). V was shortened by 1 base and J by 6 bases, with 11 bases between the two germline ends. This CDR3 comprises 14 residues. Germline V lookup: CDR1 SGHRS, CDR2 YFSETQ.

This rearrangement joins TRBV7-6 to TRBJ2-5, with unresolved D. This CDR3 is built from 14 residues. Trimming cost V 1 base and J 1 base, with 7 bases left between them. Germline V CDR1 and CDR2: SGHVS, FNYEAQ. CDR3 DNA sequence: TGTGCCAGCAGCTTAGTGGGGTTCCAAGAGACCCAGTACTTC. Amino acid sequence: CASSLVGFQETQYF.

This clonotype was counted a few times. The chain carries TRBV28 and TRBJ2-1; D gene unclear. Trimming shortened V by 5 bases and J by 8 bases, and 10 bases separated the two germline ends. Germline V gene data show CDR1 as MDHEN and CDR2 as SYDVKM. This CDR3 contains 12 residues. DNA for the CDR3: TGTGCCAGCAGTCCTGGGCTGCATGAGCAGTTCTTC. This codes for CASSPGLHEQFF.

This clonotype was recorded a few times. The CDR3 region is CASNGLAGAPSSYNEQFF. In nucleotides, the CDR3 is TGTGCCAGCAACGGACTAGCGGGGGCCCCAAGCTCCTACAATGAGCAGTTCTTC. The chain recombines TRBV7-6 with TRBJ2-1; 13 nucleotides line up with TRBD2. This CDR3 contains 18 residues. With 7 bases clipped from V and 0 bases from J, the junction kept 9 bases outside the gene matches. Germline V gene lookup returns CDR1 SGHVS and CDR2 FNYEAQ. Together with reference TRBV7-6 and TRBJ2-1, the CDR3 gives the full variable domain: GAGVSQSPRYKVTKRGQDVALRCDPISGHVSLYWYRQALGQGPEFLTYFNYEAQQDKSGLPNDRFSAERPEGSISTLTIQRTEQRDSAMYRCASNGLAGAPSSYNEQFFGPGTRLTVL.

This chain uses TRBV9 with TRBJ2-5; tentatively, D is TRBD1 or TRBD2 (5 bases each). The V and J ends lost 3 bases and 7 bases respectively, with 16 bases between them. The CDR3 totals 14 residues. Germline CDR1 is SGDLS and CDR2 is YYNGEE. In DNA form, the CDR3 reads TGTGCCAGCAGCGCGGGGACCTACCCCGGGACCCAGTACTTC. Amino acids: CASSAGTYPGTQYF.

This rearrangement joins TRBV5-6 to TRBJ2-7, with D perhaps assigned TRBD1 or TRBD2 (6 bases each). The ends were cut back, 4 bases at V and 3 bases at J, with 20 bases in the middle. The CDR3 runs to 16 residues. Germline CDR1 and CDR2: SGHDT and YYEEEE. The CDR3 sequence is CASSIYRGQPGYEQYF. The CDR3 DNA follows: TGTGCCAGCAGCATTTACCGGGGGCAGCCCGGCTACGAGCAGTACTTC.